This T cell receptor (beta chain) comes out of a study of T cells in Graves' hyperthyroidism and ophthalmopathy (dated by TCRdb to between 2018 and 2020). Looking at the study overall: Peripheral blood was collected at initial diagnosis, before any treatment. The paper describes TCR Vbeta CDR3 sequencing of 140 or so peripheral blood samples, made up of approximately 40 ophthalmopathy patients, roughly 80 hyperthyroidism patients and around 17 progressor patients. In about 6 Graves' hyperthyroidism patients, the study also compared T-cell repertoires from thyroid tissue with T-cell repertoires from blood. The 75 to 100 discovery patients were randomly split 7:3 into training and test sets. A discovery cohort of around 98 patients, 43 with Graves' ophthalmopathy and approximately 55 with stable Graves' hyperthyroidism, was used to find distinguishing TCR V-J signatures. Whether ophthalmopathy could be predicted prospectively was tested in an independent validation cohort made up of 18 to 20 hyperthyroidism patients plus 17 patients who later progressed to ophthalmopathy. After blood sampling, hyperthyroidism patients were treated with methimazole at a starting dose of 30 mg daily, and ophthalmopathy patients were treated with high-dose intravenous methylprednisolone.

Amplification of TCR beta CDR3 regions was carried out from RNA transcripts. For the first round of RT-PCR on the TCR CDR3, the HTBI primer set was used together with the Qiagen OneStep RT-PCR kit. A second multiplex PCR round built the libraries, followed by size selection and purification. Sequencing of the libraries was done on an Illumina HiSeq2000 using paired-end 100 bp reads. Under the source paper's analysis protocol: SOAPnuke was used to process the raw data, with reads discarded if the reads contained adapters or uncalled bases, had a mean Phred below 15, or lacked an exact constant-primer or identifier match. COPE v1.2.5 was used to merge high-quality paired reads, and clonotypes were defined as unique nucleotide sequences. MiTCR v1.1 was used to align the clonotypes against IMGT TRBV, TRBD and TRBJ reference segments. The analysis was restricted to V-J combinations with a frequency above 0.0001, which together covered approximately 99% of the repertoires. A TCS score was defined as the ratio between F50 (clonal expansion) and ExV (chaos), using BLOSUM62-based TCRdist between CDR3 peptides within each V-J. Welch's t-statistics and random forest reduced 514 V-J features to around 14, which were used in a naive Bayes classifier (R e1071). Clones were called with MiXCR by TCRdb after fastp trimmed the public reads at Q25, and only in-frame beta chains were retained. A single entry per CDR3 protein holds the most common genes and DNA from its merged rows. The authors' filters were not applied to this entry. The sample includes around 690,000 distinct CDR3 sequences, with roughly 17% observed a single time. The ten largest clones add up to about a sixth of the sample.

Stable Graves' hyperthyroidism was defined as the absence of progression to ophthalmopathy over 18 months of follow-up. Hyperthyroidism patients were aged 18 to 65 years and newly diagnosed, with disease duration of less than 2 months. The study excluded patients with uncontrolled infections, other autoimmune diseases, pregnancy or lactation. Diagnoses relied on clinical symptoms, serum thyroxine and TRAb, thyroid ultrasound and orbital computed tomography. PBMCs were separated from roughly 10 ml of fresh peripheral blood using Ficoll-Paque density gradient centrifugation. Trizol reagent was used to extract total RNA, and RNA quality was then checked on an Agilent 2100 Bioanalyzer. The germline V gene gives CDR1 as MNHEY and CDR2 as SVGEGT. Taken from cysteine to phenylalanine, the CDR3 has 13 residues. Solely the CDR3 DNA is kept, with 39 bases framed from the first base. V is cut by 5 bases and J by 8 bases, and the space between the germline ends is 15 bases.

As concerns this clonotype: Its antigen is still unknown. There are no base qualities to consult, and no much larger clone falls within one base.

General conclusions and limits of the study: Sample size was not statistically predetermined, and investigators were not blinded to group allocation. Most expanded thyroid clonotypes (frequency above 0.001) were also found in blood, which suggests that blood repertoires may mirror thyroid immune responses. In validation, the model predicted progression to ophthalmopathy with roughly 66% sensitivity and 72% to 75% specificity, a median of approximately 6.7 months before onset. A 13 V-J signature model separated ophthalmopathy from stable hyperthyroidism, with approximately 86% sensitivity and roughly 81% specificity in cross-validation and 80%/75% in testing.

The sequence joins TRBV6-2 or TRBV6-3 to TRBJ1-2; a tentative D match to TRBD1 spans 5 bases. This clonotype originated in a man aged 45 to 65 with Graves' hyperthyroidism. The sample consisted of blood. Read as DNA, the sequence is TGTGCCAGCAGTGGGACTCTATTGGGCGGCTACACCTTC. This is translated as CASSGTLLGGYTF.